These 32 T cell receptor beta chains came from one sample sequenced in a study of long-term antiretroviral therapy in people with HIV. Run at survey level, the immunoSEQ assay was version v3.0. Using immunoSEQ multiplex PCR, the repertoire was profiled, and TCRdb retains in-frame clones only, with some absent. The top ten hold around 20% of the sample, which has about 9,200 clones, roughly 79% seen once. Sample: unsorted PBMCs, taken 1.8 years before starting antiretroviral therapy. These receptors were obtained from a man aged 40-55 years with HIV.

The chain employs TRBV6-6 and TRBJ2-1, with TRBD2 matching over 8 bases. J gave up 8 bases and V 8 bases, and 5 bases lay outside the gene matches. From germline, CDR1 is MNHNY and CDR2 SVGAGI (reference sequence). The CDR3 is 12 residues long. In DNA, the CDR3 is TGTGCCAGCCGGGGGGGGTCCCATGAGCAGTTCTTC. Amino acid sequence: CASRGGSHEQFF.

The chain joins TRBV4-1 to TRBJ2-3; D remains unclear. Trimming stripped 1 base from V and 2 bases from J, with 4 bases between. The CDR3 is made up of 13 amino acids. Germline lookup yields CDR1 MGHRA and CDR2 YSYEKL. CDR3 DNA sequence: TGCGCCAGCAGCCAAGGGACCACAGATACGCAGTATTTT. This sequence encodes CASSQGTTDTQYF.

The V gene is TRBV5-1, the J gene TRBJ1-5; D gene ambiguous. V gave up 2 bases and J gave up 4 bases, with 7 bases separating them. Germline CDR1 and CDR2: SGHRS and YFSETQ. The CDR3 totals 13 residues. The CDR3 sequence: CASSLQPNQPQHF. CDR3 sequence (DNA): TGCGCCAGCAGCTTACAGCCTAATCAGCCCCAGCATTTT.

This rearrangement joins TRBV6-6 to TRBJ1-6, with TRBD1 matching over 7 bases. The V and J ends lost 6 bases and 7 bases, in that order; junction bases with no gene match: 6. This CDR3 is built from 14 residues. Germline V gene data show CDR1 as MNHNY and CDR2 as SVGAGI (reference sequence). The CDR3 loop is CASRRDRENSPLHF. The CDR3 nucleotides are TGTGCCAGCAGGCGCGACAGGGAAAATTCACCCCTCCACTTT.

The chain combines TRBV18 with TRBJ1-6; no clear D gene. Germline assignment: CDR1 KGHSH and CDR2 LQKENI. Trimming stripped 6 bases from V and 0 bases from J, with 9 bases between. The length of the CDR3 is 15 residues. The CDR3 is CASSPVSSYNSPLHF. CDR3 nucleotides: TGTGCCAGCTCTCCGGTTAGCTCCTATAATTCACCCCTCCACTTT.

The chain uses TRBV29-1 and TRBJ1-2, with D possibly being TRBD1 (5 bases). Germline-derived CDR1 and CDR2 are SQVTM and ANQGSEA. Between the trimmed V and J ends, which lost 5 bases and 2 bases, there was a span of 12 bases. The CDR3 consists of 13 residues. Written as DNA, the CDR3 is TGCAGCGTTTTGGGACGGACAAACTATGGCTACACCTTC. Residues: CSVLGRTNYGYTF.

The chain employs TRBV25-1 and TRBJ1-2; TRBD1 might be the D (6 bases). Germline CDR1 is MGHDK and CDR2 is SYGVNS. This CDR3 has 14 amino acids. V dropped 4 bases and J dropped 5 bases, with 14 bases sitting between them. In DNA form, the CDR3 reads TGTGCCAGCAGTGGACAGGTCGCCTTGTATGGCTACACCTTC. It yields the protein CASSGQVALYGYTF.

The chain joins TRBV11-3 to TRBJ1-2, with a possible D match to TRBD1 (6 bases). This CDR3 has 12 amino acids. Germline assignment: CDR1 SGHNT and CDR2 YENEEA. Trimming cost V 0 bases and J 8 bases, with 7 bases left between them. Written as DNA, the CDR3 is TGTGCCAGCAGCTTAGAAGGGGGAGGCTACACCTTC. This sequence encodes CASSLEGGGYTF.

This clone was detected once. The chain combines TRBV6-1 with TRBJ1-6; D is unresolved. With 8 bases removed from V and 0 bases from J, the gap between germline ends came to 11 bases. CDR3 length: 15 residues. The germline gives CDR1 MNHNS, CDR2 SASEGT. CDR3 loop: CASLDLRSYNSPLHF. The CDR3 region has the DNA TGTGCCAGCCTGGACCTCCGCTCCTATAATTCACCCCTCCACTTT.

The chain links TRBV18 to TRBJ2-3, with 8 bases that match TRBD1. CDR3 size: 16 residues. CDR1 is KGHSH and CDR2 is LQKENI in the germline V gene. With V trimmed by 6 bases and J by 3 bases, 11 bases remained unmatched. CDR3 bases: TGTGCCAGCTCCGACAGGGGCCCTTCTTTAACAGATACGCAGTATTTT. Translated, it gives CASSDRGPSLTDTQYF. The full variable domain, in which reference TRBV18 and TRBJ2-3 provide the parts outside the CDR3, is NAGVMQNPRHLVRRRGQEARLRCSPMKGHSHVYWYRQLPEEGLKFMVYLQKENIIDESGMPKERFSAEFPKEGPSILRIQQVVRGDSAAYFCASSDRGPSLTDTQYFGPGTRLTVL.

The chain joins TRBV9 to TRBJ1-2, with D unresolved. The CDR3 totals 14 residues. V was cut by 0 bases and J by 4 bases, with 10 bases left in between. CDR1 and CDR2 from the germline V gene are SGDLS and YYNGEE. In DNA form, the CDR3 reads TGTGCCAGCAGCGTAGGAGGCAGCCTCTATGGCTACACCTTC. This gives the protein CASSVGGSLYGYTF.

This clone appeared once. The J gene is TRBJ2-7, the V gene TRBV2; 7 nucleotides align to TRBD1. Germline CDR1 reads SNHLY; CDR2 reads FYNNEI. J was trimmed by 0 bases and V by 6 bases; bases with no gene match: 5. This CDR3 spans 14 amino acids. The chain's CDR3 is CASSERGLSYEQYF. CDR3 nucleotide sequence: TGTGCCAGCAGCGAGAGGGGGCTCTCCTACGAGCAGTACTTC. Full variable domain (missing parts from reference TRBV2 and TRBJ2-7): EPEVTQTPSHQVTQMGQEVILRCVPISNHLYFYWYRQILGQKVEFLVSFYNNEISEKSEIFDDQFSVERPDGSNFTLKIRSTKLEDSAMYFCASSERGLSYEQYFGPGTRLTVT.

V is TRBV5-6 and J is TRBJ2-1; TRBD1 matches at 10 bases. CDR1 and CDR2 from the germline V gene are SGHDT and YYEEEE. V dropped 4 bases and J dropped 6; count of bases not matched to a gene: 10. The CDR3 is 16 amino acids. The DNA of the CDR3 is TGTGCCAGCAGCCCCAGTGGCGGGACAGGGGCCAATGAGCAGTTCTTC. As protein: CASSPSGGTGANEQFF. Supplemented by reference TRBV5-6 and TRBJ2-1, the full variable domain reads DAGVTQSPTHLIKTRGQQVTLRCSPKSGHDTVSWYQQALGQGPQFIFQYYEEEERQRGNFPDRFSGHQFPNYSSELNVNALLLGDSALYLCASSPSGGTGANEQFFGPGTRLTVL.

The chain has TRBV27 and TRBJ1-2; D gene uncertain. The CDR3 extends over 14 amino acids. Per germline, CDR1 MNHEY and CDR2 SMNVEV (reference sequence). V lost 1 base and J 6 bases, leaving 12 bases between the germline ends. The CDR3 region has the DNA TGTGCCAGCAGTTTATTGGGCAGCGAGGATGGCTACACCTTC. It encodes CASSLLGSEDGYTF.

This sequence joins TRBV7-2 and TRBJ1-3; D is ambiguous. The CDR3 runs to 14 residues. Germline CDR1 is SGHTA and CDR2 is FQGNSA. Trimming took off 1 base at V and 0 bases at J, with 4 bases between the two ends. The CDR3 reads CASSLDLSGNTIYF. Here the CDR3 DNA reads TGTGCCAGCAGCTTAGACCTCTCTGGAAACACCATATATTTT.

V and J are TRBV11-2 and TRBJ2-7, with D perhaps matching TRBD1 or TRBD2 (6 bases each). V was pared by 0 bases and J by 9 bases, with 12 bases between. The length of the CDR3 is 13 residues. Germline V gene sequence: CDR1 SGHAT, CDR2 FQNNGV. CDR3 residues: CASSLESRGGQYF. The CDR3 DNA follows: TGTGCCAGCAGCTTAGAGAGCAGGGGAGGGCAGTACTTC.

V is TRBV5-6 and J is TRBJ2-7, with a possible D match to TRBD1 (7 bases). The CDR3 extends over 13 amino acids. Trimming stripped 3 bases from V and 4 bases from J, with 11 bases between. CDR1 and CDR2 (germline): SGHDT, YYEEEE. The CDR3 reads CASSSTGTYEQYF. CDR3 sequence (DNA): TGTGCCAGCAGCTCGACAGGGACTTACGAGCAGTACTTC.

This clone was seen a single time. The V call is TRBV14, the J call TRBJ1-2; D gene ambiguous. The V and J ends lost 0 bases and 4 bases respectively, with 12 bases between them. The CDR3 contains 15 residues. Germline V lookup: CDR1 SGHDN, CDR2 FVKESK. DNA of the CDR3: TGTGCCAGCAGCCAAGAGGCAGGAAAGCTCTATGGCTACACCTTC. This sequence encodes CASSQEAGKLYGYTF. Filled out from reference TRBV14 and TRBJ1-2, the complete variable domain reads EAGVTQFPSHSVIEKGQTVTLRCDPISGHDNLYWYRRVMGKEIKFLLHFVKESKQDESGMPNNRFLAERTGGTYSTLKVQPAELEDSGVYFCASSQEAGKLYGYTFGSGTRLTVV.

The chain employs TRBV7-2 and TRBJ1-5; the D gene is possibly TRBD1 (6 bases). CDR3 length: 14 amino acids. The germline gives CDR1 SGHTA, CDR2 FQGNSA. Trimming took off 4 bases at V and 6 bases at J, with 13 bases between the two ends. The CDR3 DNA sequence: TGTGCCAGCAGCTCACAGGGAGGGAGTCAGCCCCAGCATTTT. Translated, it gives CASSSQGGSQPQHF.

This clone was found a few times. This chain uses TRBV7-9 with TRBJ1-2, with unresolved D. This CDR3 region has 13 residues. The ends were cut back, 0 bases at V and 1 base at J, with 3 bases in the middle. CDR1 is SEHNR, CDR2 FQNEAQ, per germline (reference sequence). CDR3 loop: CASSLAFNYGYTF. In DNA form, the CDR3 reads TGTGCCAGCAGCTTAGCTTTTAACTATGGCTACACCTTC.

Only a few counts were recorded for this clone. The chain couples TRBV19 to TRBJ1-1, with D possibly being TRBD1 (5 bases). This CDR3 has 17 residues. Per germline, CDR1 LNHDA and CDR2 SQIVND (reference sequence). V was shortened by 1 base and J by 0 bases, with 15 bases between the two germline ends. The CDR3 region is CASSIAVGRGVNTEAFF. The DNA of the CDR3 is TGTGCCAGTAGTATAGCAGTGGGACGGGGAGTGAACACTGAAGCTTTCTTT.

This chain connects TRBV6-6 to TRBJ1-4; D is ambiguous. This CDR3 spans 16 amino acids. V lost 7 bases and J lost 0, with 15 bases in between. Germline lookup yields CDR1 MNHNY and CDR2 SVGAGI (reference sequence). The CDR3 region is CASMRVSIATNEKLFF. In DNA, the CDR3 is TGTGCCAGCATGAGGGTTTCGATTGCAACTAATGAAAAACTGTTTTTT.

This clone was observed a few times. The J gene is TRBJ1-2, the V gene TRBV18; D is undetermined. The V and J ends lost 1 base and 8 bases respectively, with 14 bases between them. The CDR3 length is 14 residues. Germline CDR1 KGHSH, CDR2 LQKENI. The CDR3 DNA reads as TGTGCCAGCTCACCACAGGCCAGCATTTGGGGCTACACCTTC. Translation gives CASSPQASIWGYTF.

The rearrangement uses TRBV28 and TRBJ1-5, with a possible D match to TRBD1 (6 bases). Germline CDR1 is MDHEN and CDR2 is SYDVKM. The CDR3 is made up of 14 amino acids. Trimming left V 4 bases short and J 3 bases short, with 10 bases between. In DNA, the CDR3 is TGTGCCAGCAGTTCGCTGGGGGCCAATCAGCCCCAGCATTTT. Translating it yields CASSSLGANQPQHF. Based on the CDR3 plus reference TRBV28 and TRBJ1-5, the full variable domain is DVKVTQSSRYLVKRTGEKVFLECVQDMDHENMFWYRQDPGLGLRLIYFSYDVKMKEKGDIPEGYSVSREKKERFSLILESASTNQTSMYLCASSSLGANQPQHFGDGTRLSIL.

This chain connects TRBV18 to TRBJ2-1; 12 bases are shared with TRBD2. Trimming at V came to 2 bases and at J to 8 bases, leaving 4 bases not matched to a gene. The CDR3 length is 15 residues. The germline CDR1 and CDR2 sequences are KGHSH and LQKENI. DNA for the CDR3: TGTGCCAGCTCACCATCTAGCGGGGGGGAGTATGAGCAGTTCTTC. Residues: CASSPSSGGEYEQFF.

The chain's CDR3 is CASSLTGTGGTEAFF. In DNA form, the CDR3 reads TGTGCCAGCAGTTTGACCGGGACAGGGGGCACTGAAGCTTTCTTT. The chain couples TRBV6-5 to TRBJ1-1, with 11 bases identical to TRBD1. Per the germline V gene, CDR1 is MNHEY and CDR2 is SVGAGI. The junction had 5 bases not matched to a gene; V was cut back by 4 bases and J by 4 bases. The CDR3 covers 15 residues.

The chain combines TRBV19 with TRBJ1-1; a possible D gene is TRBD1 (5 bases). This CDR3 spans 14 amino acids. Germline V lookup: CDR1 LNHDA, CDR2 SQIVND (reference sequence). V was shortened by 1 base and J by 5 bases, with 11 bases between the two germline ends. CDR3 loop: CASSIGGGGTEAFF. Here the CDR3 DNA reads TGTGCCAGTAGTATAGGAGGCGGGGGAACTGAAGCTTTCTTT.

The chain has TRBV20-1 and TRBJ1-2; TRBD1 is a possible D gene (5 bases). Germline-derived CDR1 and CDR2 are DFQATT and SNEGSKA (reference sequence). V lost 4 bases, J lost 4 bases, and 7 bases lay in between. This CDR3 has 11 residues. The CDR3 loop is CSATGGYGYTF. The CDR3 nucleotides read TGCAGTGCTACCGGGGGCTATGGCTACACCTTC.

Written as DNA, the CDR3 is TGTGCCAGCACCTCGTGGGGGGCCCGGGTCGGGGAGTACTTC. Amino acids: CASTSWGARVGEYF. The V gene is TRBV5-5, the J gene TRBJ2-7; perhaps D is TRBD1 or TRBD2 (6 bases each). The CDR3 covers 14 residues. The V end was cut by 6 bases, the J end by 11 bases, with 24 bases between. Germline CDR1 and CDR2: SGHKS and YYEKEE (reference sequence).

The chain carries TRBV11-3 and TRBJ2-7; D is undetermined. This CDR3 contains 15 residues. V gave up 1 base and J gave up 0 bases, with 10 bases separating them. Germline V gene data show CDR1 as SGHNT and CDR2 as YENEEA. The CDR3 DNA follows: TGTGCCAGCAGCTTAGGGTCCTCGACCTCCTACGAGCAGTACTTC. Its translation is CASSLGSSTSYEQYF.

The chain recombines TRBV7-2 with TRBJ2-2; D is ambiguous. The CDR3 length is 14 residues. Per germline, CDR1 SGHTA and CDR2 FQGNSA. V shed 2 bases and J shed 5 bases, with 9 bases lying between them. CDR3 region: CASSLLRETGELFF. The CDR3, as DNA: TGTGCCAGCAGCTTACTACGAGAGACCGGGGAGCTGTTTTTT. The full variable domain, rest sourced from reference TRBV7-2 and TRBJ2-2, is GAGVSQSPSNKVTEKGKDVELRCDPISGHTALYWYRQSLGQGLEFLIYFQGNSAPDKSGLPSDRFSAERTGGSVSTLTIQRTQQEDSAVYLCASSLLRETGELFFGEGSRLTVL.

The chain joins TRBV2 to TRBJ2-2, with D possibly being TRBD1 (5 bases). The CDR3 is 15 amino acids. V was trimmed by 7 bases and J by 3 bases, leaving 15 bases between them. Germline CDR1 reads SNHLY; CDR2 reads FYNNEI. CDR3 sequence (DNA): TGTGCCAGCAAGACCCAGGGTGGGGACACCGGGGAGCTGTTTTTT. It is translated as CASKTQGGDTGELFF. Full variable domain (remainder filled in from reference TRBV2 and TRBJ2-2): EPEVTQTPSHQVTQMGQEVILRCVPISNHLYFYWYRQILGQKVEFLVSFYNNEISEKSEIFDDQFSVERPDGSNFTLKIRSTKLEDSAMYFCASKTQGGDTGELFFGEGSRLTVL.